A selection of T cell receptor beta chains follows, all from one sample in a study of blood T cell repertoires in COVID-19. Measured with immunoSEQ multiplex PCR; TCRdb has only the in-frame clones, and not every one. The table lists over 150,000 clones, around 87% of them singletons. Sequenced material: peripheral blood. The receptors come from a woman in her late teens or twenties who had recovered from COVID-19. Each CDR3 is given with its conserved first and last residue. Fields, in order: J gene, clone size, D gene, V gene, CDR3 DNA, CDR3 protein. The D gene is left open where the match is weak. Only part of the rows carry a size: once, few, many, or a class if the clone is expanded.

J: TRBJ2-1; size: NA; D: TRBD2; V: TRBV6-5; DNA: TGTGCCAGCAGTTACCTACTAGCGGGAGGCGGTGAGCAGTTCTTC; CDR3: CASSYLLAGGGEQFF
J: TRBJ2-5; size: NA; D: TRBD1; V: TRBV11-3; DNA: TGTGCCAGCAGCCCAAGGACAGGGGGACAAGAGACCCAGTACTTC; CDR3: CASSPRTGGQETQYF
J: TRBJ2-2; size: NA; D: NA; V: TRBV5-1; DNA: TGCGCCAGCAGCCCCCGGGACTTAAACACCGGGGAGCTGTTTTTT; CDR3: CASSPRDLNTGELFF
J: TRBJ2-3; size: once; D: TRBD2; V: TRBV9; DNA: TGTGCCAGCAGCGTAGATCTGGGCGGGGGTAGCACAGATACGCAGTATTTT; CDR3: CASSVDLGGGSTDTQYF
J: TRBJ1-6; size: NA; D: NA; V: TRBV2; DNA: TGTGCCAGCAGTGAATGGCCGGGACCCCTCCACTTT; CDR3: CASSEWPGPLHF
J: TRBJ1-4; size: NA; D: TRBD1; V: TRBV25-1; DNA: TGTGCCAGCAGTCCGGGACAGGGACATGAAAAACTGTTTTTT; CDR3: CASSPGQGHEKLFF
J: TRBJ2-3; size: NA; D: TRBD1; V: TRBV28; DNA: TGTGCCAGCAGTCTCAGGGGGCTAGGGACAGATACGCAGTATTTT; CDR3: CASSLRGLGTDTQYF
J: TRBJ1-5; size: NA; D: NA; V: TRBV11-1; DNA: TGTGCCAGCAGCTCTCCAGGGCCCCAGCATTTT; CDR3: CASSSPGPQHF
J: TRBJ1-3; size: NA; D: NA; V: TRBV5-1; DNA: TGCGCCAGCAGCTTACAGGGAGACACCATATATTTT; CDR3: CASSLQGDTIYF
J: TRBJ2-1; size: once; D: NA; V: TRBV27; DNA: TGTGCCAGCAGTTTATCCCCACCTGGCGGAATCATTTACAATGAGCAGTTCTTC; CDR3: CASSLSPPGGIIYNEQFF
J: TRBJ1-2; size: NA; D: NA; V: TRBV5-4; DNA: TGTGCCAGCAGCTTGGGCGGGGTACAGGGCTACACCTTC; CDR3: CASSLGGVQGYTF
J: TRBJ2-7; size: NA; D: TRBD1; V: TRBV12-5; DNA: TGTGCTAGTGGTTTGGTACCTACCCGGGACAGCTCCTACGAGCAGTACTTC; CDR3: CASGLVPTRDSSYEQYF
J: TRBJ1-1; size: NA; D: TRBD1; V: TRBV5-1; DNA: TGCGCCAGCAGACTGGGACAGGGGGTAGAAGCTTTCTTT; CDR3: CASRLGQGVEAFF
J: TRBJ1-4; size: NA; D: NA; V: TRBV6-2/TRBV6-3; DNA: TGTGCCAGCAGCTCGACATCCGACCCTGAAAAACTGTTTTTT; CDR3: CASSSTSDPEKLFF
J: TRBJ2-7; size: NA; D: TRBD1; V: TRBV7-9; DNA: TGTGCCAGCAGCACCAGTAGGCAGGGGGCGCGCGAGCAGTACTTC; CDR3: CASSTSRQGAREQYF
J: TRBJ2-1; size: NA; D: TRBD1; V: TRBV6-5; DNA: TGTGCCAGCAGACTCGGACAGGGTGGAAATGAGCAGTTCTTC; CDR3: CASRLGQGGNEQFF
J: TRBJ1-2; size: NA; D: NA; V: TRBV30; DNA: TGTGCCTGGAACCGGGGGGGAGGCTACACCTTC; CDR3: CAWNRGGGYTF
J: TRBJ1-3; size: NA; D: NA; V: TRBV6-1; DNA: TGTGCCAGCAGTGCTCAATCACAGATTTCTGGAAACACCATATATTTT; CDR3: CASSAQSQISGNTIYF
J: TRBJ1-1; size: NA; D: NA; V: TRBV6-5; DNA: TGTGCCAGCAGTTACCGGGGGGCGCAGACTGAAGCTTTCTTT; CDR3: CASSYRGAQTEAFF
J: TRBJ2-5; size: NA; D: NA; V: TRBV7-2; DNA: TGTGCCAGCAGCGGAACAGGGCGGGAGACCCAGTACTTC; CDR3: CASSGTGRETQYF
J: TRBJ2-1; size: NA; D: NA; V: TRBV29-1; DNA: TGCAGCGTTGACAGCTCCTACAATGAGCAGTTCTTC; CDR3: CSVDSSYNEQFF
J: TRBJ2-5; size: NA; D: TRBD2; V: TRBV2; DNA: TGTGCCAGCAGTGAAATACTAGCGAGCGGCTATGACTTC; CDR3: CASSEILASGYDF
J: TRBJ2-3; size: NA; D: NA; V: TRBV6-4; DNA: TGTGCCAGCAGTGACCAGGGCTCAACAGATACGCAGTATTTT; CDR3: CASSDQGSTDTQYF
J: TRBJ1-1; size: few; D: NA; V: TRBV7-2; DNA: TGTGCCAGCGGCCCCCCTCCGAGGCCAACAGGGTTGGAAGCTTTCTTT; CDR3: CASGPPPRPTGLEAFF
J: TRBJ1-2; size: NA; D: NA; V: TRBV7-2; DNA: TGTGCCAGCAGCCCATATTCGGGAGGAGGGCGTTACTATGGCTACACCTTC; CDR3: CASSPYSGGGRYYGYTF